This T cell receptor beta chain emerged from a study of cytomegalovirus exposure and HLA in healthy donors. Whole-study results and caveats: Whilst most TCR sequences proved rare, a subset of public TCRs occurred across many donors.

Both 60 Vbeta primers and 13 Jbeta primers went into the PCR. Generated by immunoSEQ multiplex PCR, the TCRdb table keeps only in-frame clones and is missing some. The table shows some 110,000 clones, with roughly 70% occurring only once. This clone has just a few counts. Its antigen is unidentified. The CDR3 loop spans 15 amino acids. In germline, CDR1 is SEHNR, CDR2 FQNEAQ (reference sequence). V was cut by 5 bases and J by 1 base, with 11 bases left in between. The sequence came from a young man in good health and CMV-seropositive. Specimen: PBMCs. V usage is TRBV7-9 and J usage is TRBJ2-2; TRBD2 is a possible D gene (5 bases). In nucleotides, the CDR3 is TGTGCCAGCAGCCCACCCCGGGGGAACACCGGGGAGCTGTTTTTT. Amino acid sequence: CASSPPRGNTGELFF.